A selection of T cell receptor beta chains follows, all from one sample in a study of blood T cell repertoires in COVID-19. Clones were read by immunoSEQ multiplex PCR, and TCRdb kept only the in-frame ones, dropping some. The sample gives about 130,000 clones, around 81% of which show up once; 9.7% is in the top ten. The specimen was peripheral blood. The receptors stem from a man aged 35-49 years with active or convalescent COVID-19. CDR3s include the opening cysteine and the closing phenylalanine or tryptophan. The D gene is left open where the match is weak. Not all rows give a size; the values are once, few, many and, for expanded clones, a class.

CDR3 DNA: TGTGCCAGCAGTGATGGTGGGCGATATAATGAAAAACTGTTTTTT
CDR3 protein: CASSDGGRYNEKLFF
CDR3 length: 15
D gene: NA
J gene: TRBJ1-4
V gene: TRBV25-1
clone size: few

CDR3 DNA: TGTGCCAGTAGTATGGTAACCCCCGGAGACAATGAGCAGTTCTTC
CDR3 protein: CASSMVTPGDNEQFF
CDR3 length: 15
D gene: NA
J gene: TRBJ2-1
V gene: TRBV19
clone size: NA

CDR3 DNA: TGCGCCAGCAGCGCCAATAGCGGGGGGTCCTACGAGCAGTACTTC
CDR3 protein: CASSANSGGSYEQYF
CDR3 length: 15
D gene: TRBD2
J gene: TRBJ2-7
V gene: TRBV5-1
clone size: many

CDR3 DNA: TGTGCCAGCCTGAGACACAACACTGAAGCTTTCTTT
CDR3 protein: CASLRHNTEAFF
CDR3 length: 12
D gene: NA
J gene: TRBJ1-1
V gene: TRBV2
clone size: NA

CDR3 DNA: TGTGCCAGCCAGGTGAGGGAGAACACTGAAGCTTTCTTT
CDR3 protein: CASQVRENTEAFF
CDR3 length: 13
D gene: NA
J gene: TRBJ1-1
V gene: TRBV2
clone size: NA

CDR3 DNA: TGCGCCAGCAGCCAAGATCCTGGGTGGGGCGCTGAAGCTTTCTTT
CDR3 protein: CASSQDPGWGAEAFF
CDR3 length: 15
D gene: NA
J gene: TRBJ1-1
V gene: TRBV4-1
clone size: NA

CDR3 DNA: TGTGCCAGCAGCCCCCCGGAGCCAAGAGCTTTCTTT
CDR3 protein: CASSPPEPRAFF
CDR3 length: 12
D gene: NA
J gene: TRBJ1-1
V gene: TRBV5-8
clone size: NA

CDR3 DNA: TGTGCCAGCAGCGAGGGAGGACAGGGGGCCGTGGGGGCTTTCTTT
CDR3 protein: CASSEGGQGAVGAFF
CDR3 length: 15
D gene: TRBD1
J gene: TRBJ1-1
V gene: TRBV9
clone size: NA

CDR3 DNA: TGTGCCAGCAGCCACCGAACAGGGTCCGGAAACACCATATATTTT
CDR3 protein: CASSHRTGSGNTIYF
CDR3 length: 15
D gene: NA
J gene: TRBJ1-3
V gene: TRBV3-1/TRBV3-2
clone size: NA

CDR3 DNA: TGTGCCAGCAGTATTCGAGAGGGCCGCTACGAGCAGTACTTC
CDR3 protein: CASSIREGRYEQYF
CDR3 length: 14
D gene: NA
J gene: TRBJ2-7
V gene: TRBV6-5
clone size: NA

CDR3 DNA: TGTGCCAGCAGCCTCGGACTAGCGGGGGATAGGAACACAGATACGCAGTATTTT
CDR3 protein: CASSLGLAGDRNTDTQYF
CDR3 length: 18
D gene: TRBD2
J gene: TRBJ2-3
V gene: TRBV4-2
clone size: NA

CDR3 DNA: TGTGCTAGTGAAAAGAGCGGGCAAGAGACCCAGTACTTC
CDR3 protein: CASEKSGQETQYF
CDR3 length: 13
D gene: NA
J gene: TRBJ2-5
V gene: TRBV12-5
clone size: NA

CDR3 DNA: TGTGCCATCAGTGCAAGCACGCCCGAGCAGTACTTC
CDR3 protein: CAISASTPEQYF
CDR3 length: 12
D gene: NA
J gene: TRBJ2-7
V gene: TRBV10-3
clone size: NA

CDR3 DNA: TGTGCCAGCAGTGCCGTCCGAGTCGAGCAGTTCTTC
CDR3 protein: CASSAVRVEQFF
CDR3 length: 12
D gene: NA
J gene: TRBJ2-1
V gene: TRBV6-6
clone size: NA

CDR3 DNA: TGTGCCAGCAGCTTAGGGCCGAACTACGAGCAGTACTTC
CDR3 protein: CASSLGPNYEQYF
CDR3 length: 13
D gene: NA
J gene: TRBJ2-7
V gene: TRBV7-3
clone size: NA

CDR3 DNA: TGTGCCAGCAGGGACCGGGACAGGGGATCCGAGCAGTACTTC
CDR3 protein: CASRDRDRGSEQYF
CDR3 length: 14
D gene: TRBD1
J gene: TRBJ2-7
V gene: TRBV2
clone size: NA

CDR3 DNA: TGTGCCAGTAGTCGGGGGAATTCGAACACCGGGGAGCTGTTTTTT
CDR3 protein: CASSRGNSNTGELFF
CDR3 length: 15
D gene: NA
J gene: TRBJ2-2
V gene: TRBV19
clone size: NA

CDR3 DNA: TGTGCCTGGAGTTGGGCCGGGACAGCAGGTGAAGCTTTCTTT
CDR3 protein: CAWSWAGTAGEAFF
CDR3 length: 14
D gene: TRBD1
J gene: TRBJ1-1
V gene: TRBV30
clone size: NA